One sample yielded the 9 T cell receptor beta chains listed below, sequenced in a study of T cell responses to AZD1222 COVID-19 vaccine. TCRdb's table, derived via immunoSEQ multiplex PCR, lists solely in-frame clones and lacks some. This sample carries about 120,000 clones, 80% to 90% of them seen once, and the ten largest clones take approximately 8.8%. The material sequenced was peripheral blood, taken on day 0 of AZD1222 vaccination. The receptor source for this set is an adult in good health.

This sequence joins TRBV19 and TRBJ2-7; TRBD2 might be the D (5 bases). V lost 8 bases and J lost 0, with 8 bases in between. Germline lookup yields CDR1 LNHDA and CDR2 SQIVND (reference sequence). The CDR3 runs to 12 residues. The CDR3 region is CASRDYSYEQYF. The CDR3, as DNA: TGTGCCAGTCGTGACTACTCCTACGAGCAGTACTTC.

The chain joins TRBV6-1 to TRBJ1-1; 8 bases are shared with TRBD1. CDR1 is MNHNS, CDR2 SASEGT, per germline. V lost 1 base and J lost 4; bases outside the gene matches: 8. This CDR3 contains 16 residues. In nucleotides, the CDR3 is TGTGCCAGCAGTGAAGTGGCAGGGGGCGCCCGCACTGAAGCTTTCTTT. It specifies CASSEVAGGARTEAFF.

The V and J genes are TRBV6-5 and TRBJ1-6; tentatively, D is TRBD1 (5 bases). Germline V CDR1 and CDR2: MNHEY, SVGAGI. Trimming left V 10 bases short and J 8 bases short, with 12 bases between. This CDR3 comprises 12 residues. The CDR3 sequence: CATGDSDSPLHF. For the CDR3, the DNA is TGTGCCACCGGGGACTCTGATTCACCCCTCCACTTT.

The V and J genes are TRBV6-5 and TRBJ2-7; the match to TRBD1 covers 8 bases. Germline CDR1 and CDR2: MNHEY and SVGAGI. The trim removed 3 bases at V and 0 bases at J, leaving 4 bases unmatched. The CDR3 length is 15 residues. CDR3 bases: TGTGCCAGCAGTTATGGAGACAGGGGCTCCTACGAGCAGTACTTC. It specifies CASSYGDRGSYEQYF.

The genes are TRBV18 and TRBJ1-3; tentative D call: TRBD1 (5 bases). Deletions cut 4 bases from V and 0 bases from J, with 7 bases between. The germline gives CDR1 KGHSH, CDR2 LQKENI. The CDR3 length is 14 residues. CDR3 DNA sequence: TGTGCCAGCTCACAGGGGATCTCTGGAAACACCATATATTTT. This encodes CASSQGISGNTIYF.

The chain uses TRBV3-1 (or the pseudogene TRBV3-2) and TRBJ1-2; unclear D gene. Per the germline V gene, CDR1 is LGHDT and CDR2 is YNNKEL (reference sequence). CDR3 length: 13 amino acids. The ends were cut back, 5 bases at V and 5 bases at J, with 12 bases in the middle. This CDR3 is CASSVARGYGYTF. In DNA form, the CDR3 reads TGTGCCAGCAGCGTAGCCCGGGGTTATGGCTACACCTTC.

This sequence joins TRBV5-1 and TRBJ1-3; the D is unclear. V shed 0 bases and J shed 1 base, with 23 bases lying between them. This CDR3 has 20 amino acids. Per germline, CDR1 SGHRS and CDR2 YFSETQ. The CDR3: CASSLDFRFGRATSGNTIYF. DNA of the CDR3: TGCGCCAGCAGCTTGGATTTTAGGTTCGGGAGGGCAACATCTGGAAACACCATATATTTT.

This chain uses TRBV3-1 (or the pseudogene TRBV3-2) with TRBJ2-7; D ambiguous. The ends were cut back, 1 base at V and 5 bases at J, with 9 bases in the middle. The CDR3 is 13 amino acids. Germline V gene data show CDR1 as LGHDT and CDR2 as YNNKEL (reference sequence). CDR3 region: CASSQGVLDEQYF. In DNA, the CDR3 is TGTGCCAGCAGCCAAGGCGTTCTGGACGAGCAGTACTTC.

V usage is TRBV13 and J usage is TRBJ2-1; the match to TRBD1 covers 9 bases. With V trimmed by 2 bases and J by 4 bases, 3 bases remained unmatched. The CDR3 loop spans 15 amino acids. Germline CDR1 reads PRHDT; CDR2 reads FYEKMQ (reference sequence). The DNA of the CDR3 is TGTGCCAGCAGCTTACGGGACAGGGTTTACAATGAGCAGTTCTTC. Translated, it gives CASSLRDRVYNEQFF.